One T cell receptor (beta chain) is described in this entry. This sample is part of a study of T cell responses to AZD1222 COVID-19 vaccine. CDR3 length: 17 residues. The V gene end was trimmed by 5 bases and the J gene end by 2 bases; junction bases not matched to a gene: 15. Germline V gene data show CDR1 as MNHEY and CDR2 as SMNVEV (reference sequence). The protocol was immunoSEQ multiplex PCR, while the TCRdb copy is restricted to in-frame clones and leaves out a portion. The table has 90,000 to 120,000 clones, roughly 90% seen once. The receptor comes from an adult who received the AZD1222 COVID-19 vaccine. The sample was peripheral blood, taken 28 days after the second AZD1222 dose. The J gene is TRBJ2-7, the V gene TRBV27, with 7 positions matching TRBD2. The CDR3 nucleotides read TGTGCCAGCAGTCGGGATCCCATGGGGGGGGGACCCTACGAGCAGTACTTC. Encoded protein: CASSRDPMGGGPYEQYF.